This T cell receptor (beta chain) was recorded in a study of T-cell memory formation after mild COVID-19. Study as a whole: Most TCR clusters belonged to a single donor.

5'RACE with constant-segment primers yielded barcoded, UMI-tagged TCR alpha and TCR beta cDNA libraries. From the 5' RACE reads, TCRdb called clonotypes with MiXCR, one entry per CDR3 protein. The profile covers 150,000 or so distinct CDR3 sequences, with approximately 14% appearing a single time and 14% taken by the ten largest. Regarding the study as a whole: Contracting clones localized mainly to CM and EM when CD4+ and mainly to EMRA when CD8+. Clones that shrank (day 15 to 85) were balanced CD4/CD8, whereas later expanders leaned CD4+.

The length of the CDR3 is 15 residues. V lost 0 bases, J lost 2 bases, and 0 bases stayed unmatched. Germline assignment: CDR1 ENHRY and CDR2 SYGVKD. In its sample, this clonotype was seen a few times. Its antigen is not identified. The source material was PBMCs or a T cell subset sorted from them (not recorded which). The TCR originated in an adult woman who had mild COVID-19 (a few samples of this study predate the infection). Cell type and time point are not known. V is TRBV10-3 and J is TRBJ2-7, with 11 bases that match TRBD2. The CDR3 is CAISESLAGAYEQYF. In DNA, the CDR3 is TGTGCCATCAGTGAGTCACTAGCGGGAGCCTACGAGCAGTACTTC.